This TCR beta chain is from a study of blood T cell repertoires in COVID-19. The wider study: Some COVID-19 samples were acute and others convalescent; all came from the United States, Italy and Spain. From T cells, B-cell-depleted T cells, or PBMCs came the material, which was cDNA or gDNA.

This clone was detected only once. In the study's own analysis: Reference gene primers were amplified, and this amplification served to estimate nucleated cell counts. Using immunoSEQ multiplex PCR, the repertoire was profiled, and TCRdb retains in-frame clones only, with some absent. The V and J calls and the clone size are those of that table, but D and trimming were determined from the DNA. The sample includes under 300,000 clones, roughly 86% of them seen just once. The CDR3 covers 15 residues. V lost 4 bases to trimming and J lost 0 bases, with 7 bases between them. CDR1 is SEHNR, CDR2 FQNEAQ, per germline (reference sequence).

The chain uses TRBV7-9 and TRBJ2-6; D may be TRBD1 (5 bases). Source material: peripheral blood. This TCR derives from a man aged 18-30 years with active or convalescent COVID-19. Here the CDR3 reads CASSSRASGANVLTF. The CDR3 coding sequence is TGTGCCAGCAGCTCCAGGGCCTCTGGGGCCAACGTCCTGACTTTC.